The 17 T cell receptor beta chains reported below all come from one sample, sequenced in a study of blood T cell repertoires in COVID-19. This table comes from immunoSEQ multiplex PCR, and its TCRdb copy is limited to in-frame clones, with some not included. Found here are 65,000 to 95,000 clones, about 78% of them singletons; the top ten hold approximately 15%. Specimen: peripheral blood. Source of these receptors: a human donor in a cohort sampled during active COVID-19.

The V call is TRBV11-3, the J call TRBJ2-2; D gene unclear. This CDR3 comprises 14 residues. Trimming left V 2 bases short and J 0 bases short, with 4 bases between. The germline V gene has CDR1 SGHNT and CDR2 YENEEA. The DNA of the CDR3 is TGTGCCAGCAGCTTAACAACGAACACCGGGGAGCTGTTTTTT. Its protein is CASSLTTNTGELFF.

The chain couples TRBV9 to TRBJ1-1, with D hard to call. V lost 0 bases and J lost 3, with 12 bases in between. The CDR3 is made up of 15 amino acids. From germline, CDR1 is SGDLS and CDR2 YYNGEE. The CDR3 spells CASSVGGIVDTEAFF. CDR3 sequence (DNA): TGTGCCAGCAGCGTAGGAGGGATTGTTGACACTGAAGCTTTCTTT.

Here the CDR3 reads CASSLLRLGAYEQYF. CDR3 DNA sequence: TGTGCCAGCAGCTTACTGAGACTCGGAGCCTACGAGCAGTACTTC. The rearrangement uses TRBV7-2 and TRBJ2-7; D unresolved. Germline CDR1 and CDR2: SGHTA and FQGNSA. This CDR3 is built from 15 residues. V lost 2 bases, J lost 2 bases, and 13 bases lay in between. Full variable domain (missing parts from reference TRBV7-2 and TRBJ2-7): GAGVSQSPSNKVTEKGKDVELRCDPISGHTALYWYRQSLGQGLEFLIYFQGNSAPDKSGLPSDRFSAERTGGSVSTLTIQRTQQEDSAVYLCASSLLRLGAYEQYFGPGTRLTVT.

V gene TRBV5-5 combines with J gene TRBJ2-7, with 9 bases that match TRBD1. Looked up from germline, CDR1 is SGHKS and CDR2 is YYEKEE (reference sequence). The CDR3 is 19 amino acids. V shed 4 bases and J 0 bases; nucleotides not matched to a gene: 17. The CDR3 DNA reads TGTGCCAGCAGCATGACAAGTACAGGGGGCGCGGTAGGCTCCTACGAGCAGTACTTC. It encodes CASSMTSTGGAVGSYEQYF.

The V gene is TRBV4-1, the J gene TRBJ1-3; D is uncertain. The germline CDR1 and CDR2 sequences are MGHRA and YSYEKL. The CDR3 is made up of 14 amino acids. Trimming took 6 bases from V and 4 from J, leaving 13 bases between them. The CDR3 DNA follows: TGCGCCAGCAGACCACAGATCGTGGGAAACACCATATATTTT. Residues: CASRPQIVGNTIYF.

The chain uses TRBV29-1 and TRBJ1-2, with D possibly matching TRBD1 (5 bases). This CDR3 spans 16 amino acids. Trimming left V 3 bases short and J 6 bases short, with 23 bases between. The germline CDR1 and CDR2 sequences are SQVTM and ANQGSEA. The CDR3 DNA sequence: TGCAGCGTTGACCTAATGGGGGGAGGACTGTTCGATGGCTACACCTTC. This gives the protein CSVDLMGGGLFDGYTF.

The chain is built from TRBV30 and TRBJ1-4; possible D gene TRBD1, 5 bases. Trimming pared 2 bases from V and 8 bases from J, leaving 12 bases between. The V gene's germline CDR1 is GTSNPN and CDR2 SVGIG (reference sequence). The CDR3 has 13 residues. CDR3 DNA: TGTGCCTGGAGTTCAGCCAACAGGGAAAAACTGTTTTTT. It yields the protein CAWSSANREKLFF.

For the CDR3, the DNA is TGTGCCAGCAGTCATACTGTTACCTACGAGCAGTACTTC. Translation gives CASSHTVTYEQYF. The V call is TRBV27, the J call TRBJ2-7; D not certain. Germline CDR1 is MNHEY and CDR2 is SMNVEV (reference sequence). V lost 5 bases and J 2 bases, leaving 10 bases between the germline ends. The CDR3 spans 13 residues.

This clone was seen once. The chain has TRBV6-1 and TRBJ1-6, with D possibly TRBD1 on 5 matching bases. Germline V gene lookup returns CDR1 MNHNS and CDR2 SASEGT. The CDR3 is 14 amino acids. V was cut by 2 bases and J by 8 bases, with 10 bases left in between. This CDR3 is CASSERPRDSPLHF. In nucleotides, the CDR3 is TGTGCCAGCAGTGAAAGGCCCAGGGATTCACCCCTCCACTTT.

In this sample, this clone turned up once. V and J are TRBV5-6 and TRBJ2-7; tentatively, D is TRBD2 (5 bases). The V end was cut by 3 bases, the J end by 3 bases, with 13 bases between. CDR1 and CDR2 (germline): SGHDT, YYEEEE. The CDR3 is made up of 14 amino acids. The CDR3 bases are TGTGCCAGCAGCTCTAACGGGGTTCTCTACGAGCAGTACTTC. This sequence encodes CASSSNGVLYEQYF.

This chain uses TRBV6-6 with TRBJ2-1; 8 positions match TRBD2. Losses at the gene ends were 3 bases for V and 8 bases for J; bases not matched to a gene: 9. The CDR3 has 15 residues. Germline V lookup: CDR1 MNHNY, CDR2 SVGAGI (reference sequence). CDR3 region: CASSYAGGGAYEQFF. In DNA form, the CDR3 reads TGTGCCAGCAGTTATGCGGGAGGTGGGGCATATGAGCAGTTCTTC.

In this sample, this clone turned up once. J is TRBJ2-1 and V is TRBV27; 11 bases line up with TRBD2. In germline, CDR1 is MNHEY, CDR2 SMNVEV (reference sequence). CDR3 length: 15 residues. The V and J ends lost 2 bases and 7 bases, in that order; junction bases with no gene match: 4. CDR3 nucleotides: TGTGCCAGCAGTTTAGAACTAGCGGGAGAAAATGAGCAGTTCTTC. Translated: CASSLELAGENEQFF.

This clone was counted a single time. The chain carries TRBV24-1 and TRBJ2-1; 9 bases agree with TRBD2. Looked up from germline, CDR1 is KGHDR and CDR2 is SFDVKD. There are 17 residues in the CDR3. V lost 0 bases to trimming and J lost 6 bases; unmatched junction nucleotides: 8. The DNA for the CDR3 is TGTGCCACCAGTGATTTGGGTTATAGCGGGGGTCTCAATGAGCAGTTCTTC. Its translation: CATSDLGYSGGLNEQFF.

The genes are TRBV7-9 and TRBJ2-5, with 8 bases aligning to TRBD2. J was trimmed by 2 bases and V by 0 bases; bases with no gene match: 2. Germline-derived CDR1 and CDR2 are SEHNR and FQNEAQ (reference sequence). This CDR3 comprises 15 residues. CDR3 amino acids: CASSLASGGQETQYF. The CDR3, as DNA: TGTGCCAGCAGCTTAGCGAGCGGGGGACAAGAGACCCAGTACTTC. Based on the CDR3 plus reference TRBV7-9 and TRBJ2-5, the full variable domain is DTGVSQNPRHKITKRGQNVTFRCDPISEHNRLYWYRQTLGQGPEFLTYFQNEAQLEKSRLLSDRFSAERPKGSFSTLEIQRTEQGDSAMYLCASSLASGGQETQYFGPGTRLLVL.

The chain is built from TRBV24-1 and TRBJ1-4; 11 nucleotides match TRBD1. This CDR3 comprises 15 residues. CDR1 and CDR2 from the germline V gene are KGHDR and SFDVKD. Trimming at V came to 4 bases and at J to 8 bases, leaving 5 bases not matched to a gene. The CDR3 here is CATSEHGTGGEKLFF. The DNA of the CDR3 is TGTGCCACCAGTGAACATGGGACAGGGGGAGAAAAACTGTTTTTT.

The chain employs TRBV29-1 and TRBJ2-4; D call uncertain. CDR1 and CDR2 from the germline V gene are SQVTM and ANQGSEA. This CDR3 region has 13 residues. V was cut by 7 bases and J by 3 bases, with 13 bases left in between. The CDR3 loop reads CSAFRGSKNIQYF. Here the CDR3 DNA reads TGCAGCGCATTTCGTGGCAGCAAAAACATTCAGTACTTC.

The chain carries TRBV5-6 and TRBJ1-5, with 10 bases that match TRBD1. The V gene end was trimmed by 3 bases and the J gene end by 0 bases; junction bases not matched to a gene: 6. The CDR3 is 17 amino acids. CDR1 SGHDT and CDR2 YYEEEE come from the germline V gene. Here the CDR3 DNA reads TGTGCCAGCAGCTCGGGACAGGGGTATTATAGCAATCAGCCCCAGCATTTT. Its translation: CASSSGQGYYSNQPQHF.